Presented here are 10 T cell receptor beta chains from one specimen sequenced in a study of blood T cell repertoires in COVID-19. This table comes from immunoSEQ multiplex PCR, and its TCRdb copy is limited to in-frame clones, with some not included. The repertoire consists of about 300,000 clones, with around 89% occurring once and the leading ten covering approximately 7%. The sample comprised peripheral blood. These receptors originate from a woman aged 25 to 45 who had recovered from COVID-19.

The chain combines TRBV10-2 with TRBJ1-1; unclear D gene. This CDR3 is 14 amino acids long. From germline, CDR1 is WSHSY and CDR2 SAAADI. Deletions cut 3 bases from V and 1 base from J, with 9 bases between. In nucleotides, the CDR3 is TGCGCCAGCAGTGATCCGTCTTCGAACACTGAAGCTTTCTTT. This codes for CASSDPSSNTEAFF.

The chain carries TRBV29-1 and TRBJ2-3, with D possibly TRBD2 on 5 matching bases. The length of the CDR3 is 14 residues. The V end was cut by 8 bases, the J end by 6 bases, with 21 bases between. Germline V gene sequence: CDR1 SQVTM, CDR2 ANQGSEA. The CDR3 nucleotides read TGCAGCTCGAATAAGGGAGTGAGGGCCGATACGCAGTATTTT. This codes for CSSNKGVRADTQYF.

The chain links TRBV9 to TRBJ1-2; D gene uncertain. The CDR3 is 16 amino acids. Per the germline V gene, CDR1 is SGDLS and CDR2 is YYNGEE. Trimming removed 3 bases from V and 3 bases from J, with 18 bases in between. The CDR3 region has the DNA TGTGCCAGCAGCGCAGATGTTCTGGGCCACGACTATGGCTACACCTTC. It yields the protein CASSADVLGHDYGYTF.

The chain links TRBV11-2 to TRBJ2-1; 7 bases fit TRBD2. Germline V gene lookup returns CDR1 SGHAT and CDR2 FQNNGV. V was pared by 5 bases and J by 4 bases, with 5 bases of the junction left unmatched. The CDR3 extends over 14 amino acids. The CDR3 nucleotides are TGTGCCAGCAGCCCTGGAGCGGGGTACAATGAGCAGTTCTTC. It specifies CASSPGAGYNEQFF. Complete variable domain (other parts from reference TRBV11-2 and TRBJ2-1): EAGVAQSPRYKIIEKRQSVAFWCNPISGHATLYWYQQILGQGPKLLIQFQNNGVVDDSQLPKDRFSAERLKGVDSTLKIQPAKLEDSAVYLCASSPGAGYNEQFFGPGTRLTVL.

The chain joins TRBV18 to TRBJ2-3; maybe TRBD1 (6 bases). V shed 5 bases and J shed 3 bases, with 12 bases lying between them. The length of the CDR3 is 14 residues. Germline V gene lookup returns CDR1 KGHSH and CDR2 LQKENI. This CDR3 reads CASSSRGGTDTQYF. The CDR3 nucleotides read TGTGCCAGCTCATCCAGGGGCGGGACAGATACGCAGTATTTT.

The gene calls are TRBV28 and TRBJ2-7; 9 bases map to TRBD1. The CDR3 spans 17 residues. J gave up 3 bases and V 4 bases, and 13 bases lay outside the gene matches. CDR1 and CDR2 (germline): MDHEN, SYDVKM. CDR3 in DNA: TGTGCCAGCAGTTCTACCGGGACAGGGAGGGGAGTCTACGAGCAGTACTTC. This codes for CASSSTGTGRGVYEQYF.

The chain employs TRBV16 and TRBJ1-2; a possible D gene is TRBD1 (6 bases). This CDR3 is built from 14 residues. Germline CDR1 and CDR2: KGHSY and FQNENV. V lost 8 bases, J lost 5 bases, and 18 bases lay in between. CDR3 in DNA: TGTGCCAGCCGCGAGGCAGGGGCCCTGTATGGCTACACCTTC. Protein product: CASREAGALYGYTF.

This clone was seen only a few times. The chain carries TRBV15 and TRBJ1-4, with 8 bases aligning to TRBD1. Germline CDR1 and CDR2: LNHNV and YYDKDF (reference sequence). The V gene end was trimmed by 4 bases and the J gene end by 5 bases; junction bases not matched to a gene: 6. The CDR3 length is 15 residues. DNA of the CDR3: TGTGCCACCAGCATAGGACAGGGCCTAAATGAAAAACTGTTTTTT. This gives the protein CATSIGQGLNEKLFF.

This clone appeared a single time. The chain links TRBV9 to TRBJ1-4; TRBD1 agrees at 10 bases. This CDR3 region has 15 residues. Germline values: CDR1 SGDLS, CDR2 YYNGEE. Trimming removed 3 bases from V and 7 bases from J; junction bases left unmatched: 6. CDR3 DNA: TGTGCCAGCAGCGCCCCGGGGGACAGGGGTGAAAAACTGTTTTTT. Translated, it gives CASSAPGDRGEKLFF. Looking up the rest from reference TRBV9 and TRBJ1-4 gives the full variable domain: DSGVTQTPKHLITATGQRVTLRCSPRSGDLSVYWYQQSLDQGLQFLIQYYNGEERAKGNILERFSAQQFPDLHSELNLSSLELGDSALYFCASSAPGDRGEKLFFGSGTQLSVL.

This clone was detected only once. The rearrangement uses TRBV5-4 and TRBJ1-3, with D unclear. The CDR3 totals 15 residues. The ends were cut back, 1 base at V and 0 bases at J, with 8 bases in the middle. Germline CDR1 reads SGHNT; CDR2 reads YYREEE (reference sequence). The CDR3 reads CASSLLEASGNTIYF. The CDR3 region has the DNA TGTGCCAGCAGCTTGTTAGAGGCCTCTGGAAACACCATATATTTT.